Following are 30 T cell receptor beta chains from one sample sequenced in a study of a mutant IDH1 vaccine in newly diagnosed glioma. The protocol was immunoSEQ multiplex PCR, while the TCRdb copy is restricted to in-frame clones and leaves out a portion. Found here are about 25,000 clones, 90% to 95% of them singletons; the top ten hold 1% to 1.5%. The time point was: baseline, week 1 (first vaccination visit). This sample's treatment: pre-vaccination baseline after standard-of-care therapy. Sample: PBMCs, taken from a glioma patient treated with radiotherapy, temozolomide or both. The source is a man in his forties with glioma.

The chain recombines TRBV28 with TRBJ2-6, with D hard to call. CDR3 length: 13 residues. Per the germline V gene, CDR1 is MDHEN and CDR2 is SYDVKM. V shed 7 bases and J shed 6 bases, with 10 bases lying between them. CDR3 residues: CASTTLAANVLTF. The CDR3 DNA is TGTGCCAGCACTACTCTGGCGGCCAACGTCCTGACTTTC.

This chain uses TRBV4-1 with TRBJ2-1; 9 bases are a match to TRBD2. The CDR3 covers 17 residues. The germline CDR1 and CDR2 sequences are MGHRA and YSYEKL. V trimming: 0 bases; J trimming: 4 bases; junction bases outside the gene matches: 7. CDR3 sequence reads: CASSQDPSGVVYNEQFF. The CDR3 bases are TGCGCCAGCAGCCAAGATCCTAGCGGGGTAGTGTACAATGAGCAGTTCTTC.

CDR3 sequence: CASSQDQKGLLSYEQYF. DNA of the CDR3: TGTGCCAGCAGCCAAGATCAAAAGGGACTACTCTCCTACGAGCAGTACTTC. J is TRBJ2-7 and V is TRBV14; 7 nucleotides match TRBD2. The CDR3 is made up of 17 amino acids. V shed 0 bases, J shed 0 bases, and the junction held 8 bases outside the gene matches. Germline assignment: CDR1 SGHDN and CDR2 FVKESK.

This clone has just one count. The chain links TRBV7-2 to TRBJ2-7, with D perhaps TRBD2 (5 bases). The CDR3 sequence is 14 residues long. The germline CDR1 and CDR2 sequences are SGHTA and FQGNSA. V was shortened by 6 bases and J by 7 bases, with 19 bases between the two germline ends. CDR3 region: CASSDSGRAGEQYF. CDR3 sequence (DNA): TGTGCCAGCAGTGACTCTGGTAGGGCGGGTGAGCAGTACTTC.

The genes are TRBV25-1 and TRBJ1-5; D remains ambiguous. Deletions cut 8 bases from V and 9 bases from J, with 17 bases between. This CDR3 is built from 13 residues. Germline V gene lookup returns CDR1 MGHDK and CDR2 SYGVNS. The CDR3, as DNA: TGTGCCAGCTCCTACAGTGGTTATGGGCCCCAGCATTTT. Translated, it gives CASSYSGYGPQHF.

This chain links TRBV9 with TRBJ2-2, with D possibly called TRBD1 or TRBD2 (5 bases each). Looked up from germline, CDR1 is SGDLS and CDR2 is YYNGEE. Trimming left V 0 bases short and J 2 bases short, with 17 bases between. The CDR3 is 18 amino acids. The CDR3 protein is CASSVAAPGPINTGELFF. DNA of the CDR3: TGTGCCAGCAGCGTAGCGGCACCGGGACCGATAAACACCGGGGAGCTGTTTTTT.

This clone was seen just once. V gene TRBV30 combines with J gene TRBJ1-1, with unresolved D. This CDR3 contains 14 residues. The germline gives CDR1 GTSNPN, CDR2 SVGIG (reference sequence). V lost 4 bases to trimming and J lost 0 bases, with 12 bases between them. The CDR3 bases are TGTGCCTGGACCCCGCACAGCCTGAACACTGAAGCTTTCTTT. This translates into CAWTPHSLNTEAFF.

V and J are TRBV11-2 and TRBJ1-5; 7 bases align to TRBD1. The CDR3 totals 18 residues. CDR1 is SGHAT, CDR2 FQNNGV, per germline. Trimming took 1 base from V and 0 from J; bases not matched to a gene: 9. CDR3 residues: CASSLGQGGPISNQPQHF. CDR3 coding DNA: TGTGCCAGCAGCTTAGGACAGGGAGGACCCATTAGCAATCAGCCCCAGCATTTT. The full variable domain, with the rest looked up from reference TRBV11-2 and TRBJ1-5, is EAGVAQSPRYKIIEKRQSVAFWCNPISGHATLYWYQQILGQGPKLLIQFQNNGVVDDSQLPKDRFSAERLKGVDSTLKIQPAKLEDSAVYLCASSLGQGGPISNQPQHFGDGTRLSIL.

The CDR3 spells CASSSAGGRDTQYF. DNA of the CDR3: TGTGCCAGCAGCAGTGCGGGGGGGCGAGATACGCAGTATTTT. V is TRBV6-5 and J is TRBJ2-3, with 9 nucleotides matching TRBD2. The ends lost 6 bases at V and 5 bases at J; junction bases unmatched: 6. Germline CDR1 MNHEY, CDR2 SVGAGI. CDR3 length equals 14 residues.

CDR3 in amino acids: CASSQGNTEAFF. The DNA for the CDR3 is TGTGCCAGCAGCCAGGGGAACACTGAAGCTTTCTTT. The V and J genes are TRBV14 and TRBJ1-1; D is ambiguous. Germline CDR1 and CDR2: SGHDN and FVKESK. The ends were cut back, 3 bases at V and 1 base at J, with 3 bases in the middle. This CDR3 spans 12 amino acids.

The DNA of the CDR3 is TGTGCCAGCAGCTTGGAGGCCAGGTATAATTCACCCCTCCACTTT. Residues: CASSLEARYNSPLHF. V gene TRBV5-6 combines with J gene TRBJ1-6; D call uncertain. Germline CDR1 reads SGHDT; CDR2 reads YYEEEE. Trimming cost V 0 bases and J 4 bases, with 8 bases left between them. The CDR3 is 15 amino acids.

This chain links TRBV4-1 with TRBJ2-7; the match to TRBD1 covers 8 bases. V lost 0 bases and J lost 2; bases outside the gene matches: 6. The length of the CDR3 is 16 residues. CDR1 is MGHRA and CDR2 is YSYEKL in the germline V gene. The CDR3 DNA reads TGCGCCAGCAGCCAAGATAAGAGACAGGGGCCCTACGAGCAGTACTTC. Protein: CASSQDKRQGPYEQYF.

The chain couples TRBV29-1 to TRBJ1-1; D is perhaps TRBD1 (5 bases). From germline, CDR1 is SQVTM and CDR2 ANQGSEA. The CDR3 covers 14 residues. V was pared by 1 base and J by 8 bases, with 17 bases between. CDR3 amino acids: CSVEAVGMAGEAFF. DNA of the CDR3: TGCAGCGTTGAAGCAGTTGGGATGGCAGGGGAAGCTTTCTTT.

The V and J genes are TRBV9 and TRBJ2-2, with no clear D. The length of the CDR3 is 13 residues. With 0 bases removed from V and 10 bases from J, the gap between germline ends came to 10 bases. Germline V gives CDR1 SGDLS, CDR2 YYNGEE. The CDR3, as DNA: TGTGCCAGCAGCGTAGAGGGTTTTGAGGAGCTGTTTTTT. Translated: CASSVEGFEELFF.

The chain carries TRBV9 and TRBJ2-2; 8 bases align to TRBD2. V trimming: 4 bases; J trimming: 5 bases; junction bases outside the gene matches: 13. Germline CDR1 SGDLS, CDR2 YYNGEE. The CDR3 totals 17 residues. The CDR3 protein is CASSSPGGGKGTGELFF. The DNA for the CDR3 is TGTGCCAGCAGCTCACCCGGGGGGGGGAAGGGAACCGGGGAGCTGTTTTTT. The full variable domain, its missing parts supplied by reference TRBV9 and TRBJ2-2, is DSGVTQTPKHLITATGQRVTLRCSPRSGDLSVYWYQQSLDQGLQFLIQYYNGEERAKGNILERFSAQQFPDLHSELNLSSLELGDSALYFCASSSPGGGKGTGELFFGEGSRLTVL.

As concerns this clone: At one of its ends the junction is not consistent with the germline gene, which may arise from a read error. This chain links TRBV19 with TRBJ2-2; maybe TRBD2 (5 bases). CDR3 length equals 17 residues. Germline CDR1 is LNHDA and CDR2 is SQIVND (reference sequence). The CDR3 reads CASSIQSYGKNPGELFF. DNA for the CDR3: TGTGCCAGTAGTATCCAGTCTTACGGGAAGAACCCCGGGGAGCTGTTTTTT. Looking up the rest from reference TRBV19 and TRBJ2-2 gives the full variable domain: DGGITQSPKYLFRKEGQNVTLSCEQNLNHDAMYWYRQDPGQGLRLIYYSQIVNDFQKGDIAEGYSVSREKKESFPLTVTSAQKNPTAFYLCASSIQSYGKNPGELFFGEGSRLTVL.

V and J are TRBV30 and TRBJ2-1; 9 positions match TRBD2. Germline values: CDR1 GTSNPN, CDR2 SVGIG (reference sequence). CDR3 length: 17 amino acids. The trim removed 3 bases at V and 9 bases at J, leaving 18 bases unmatched. CDR3 sequence: CAWSAGLAGALGSEQFF. The DNA of the CDR3 is TGTGCCTGGAGCGCGGGACTAGCAGGGGCCCTCGGAAGTGAGCAGTTCTTC.

CDR3 nucleotide sequence: TGTGCCAGCAGTTTCCGGGGCTCGACAGATACGCAGTATTTT. This translates into CASSFRGSTDTQYF. V usage is TRBV2 and J usage is TRBJ2-3; D is possibly TRBD1 or TRBD2 (5 bases each). The CDR3 spans 14 residues. V was clipped by 5 bases and J by 3 bases, with 12 bases between them. Germline lookup yields CDR1 SNHLY and CDR2 FYNNEI.

This sequence joins TRBV7-9 and TRBJ2-5; unclear D gene. CDR1 SEHNR and CDR2 FQNEAQ come from the germline V gene (reference sequence). The CDR3 length is 13 residues. Trimming took off 6 bases at V and 1 base at J, with 9 bases between the two ends. The CDR3: CASRRVVQETQYF. CDR3 bases: TGTGCCAGCAGAAGGGTTGTCCAAGAGACCCAGTACTTC.

The chain is built from TRBV5-6 and TRBJ2-1; D call uncertain. V was shortened by 3 bases and J by 5 bases, with 18 bases between the two germline ends. The CDR3 spans 16 residues. Germline assignment: CDR1 SGHDT and CDR2 YYEEEE. The CDR3: CASSSWLGSYHNEQFF. The CDR3 DNA is TGTGCCAGCAGCTCGTGGTTGGGGTCCTACCACAATGAGCAGTTCTTC. Full variable domain (missing parts from reference TRBV5-6 and TRBJ2-1): DAGVTQSPTHLIKTRGQQVTLRCSPKSGHDTVSWYQQALGQGPQFIFQYYEEEERQRGNFPDRFSGHQFPNYSSELNVNALLLGDSALYLCASSSWLGSYHNEQFFGPGTRLTVL.

This chain uses TRBV5-6 with TRBJ1-4; perhaps TRBD1 as D (5 bases). This CDR3 comprises 13 residues. Trimming shortened V by 0 bases and J by 6 bases, and 6 bases separated the two germline ends. Germline V gene data show CDR1 as SGHDT and CDR2 as YYEEEE. The CDR3, as DNA: TGTGCCAGCAGCTTGGGGGGGGATGAAAAACTGTTTTTT. It encodes CASSLGGDEKLFF. Based on the CDR3 plus reference TRBV5-6 and TRBJ1-4, the full variable domain is DAGVTQSPTHLIKTRGQQVTLRCSPKSGHDTVSWYQQALGQGPQFIFQYYEEEERQRGNFPDRFSGHQFPNYSSELNVNALLLGDSALYLCASSLGGDEKLFFGSGTQLSVL.

The J gene is TRBJ2-4, the V gene TRBV4-3, with a weak D call TRBD2 (5 bases). V was clipped by 0 bases and J by 9 bases, with 21 bases between them. From germline, CDR1 is LGHNA and CDR2 YSLEER. The CDR3 has 17 amino acids. The CDR3: CASSQDLWSGTKTIQYF. In nucleotides, the CDR3 is TGCGCCAGCAGCCAAGACCTTTGGAGCGGTACAAAGACCATTCAGTACTTC.

This clone was seen a single time. V and J are TRBV29-1 and TRBJ1-1, with D tentatively TRBD1 (5 bases). Per germline, CDR1 SQVTM and CDR2 ANQGSEA. V lost 1 base and J 3 bases, leaving 12 bases between the germline ends. The CDR3 extends over 14 amino acids. CDR3 loop: CSVEGDGRHTEAFF. CDR3 nucleotides: TGCAGCGTTGAAGGGGACGGGCGGCACACTGAAGCTTTCTTT. The whole variable domain, remainder taken from reference TRBV29-1 and TRBJ1-1, is SAVISQKPSRDICQRGTSLTIQCQVDSQVTMMFWYRQQPGQSLTLIATANQGSEATYESGFVIDKFPISRPNLTFSTLTVSNMSPEDSSIYLCSVEGDGRHTEAFFGQGTRLTVV.

J is TRBJ2-3 and V is TRBV9, with D possibly being TRBD2 (6 bases). Trimming cost V 4 bases and J 0 bases, with 21 bases left between them. Germline V gene sequence: CDR1 SGDLS, CDR2 YYNGEE. The CDR3 is made up of 18 amino acids. CDR3 region: CASSPRLTAGHSTDTQYF. The CDR3 DNA reads TGTGCCAGCAGCCCCCGGTTGACCGCGGGGCATAGCACAGATACGCAGTATTTT.

This sequence joins TRBV6-6 and TRBJ2-7, with D hard to call. Trimming removed 6 bases at V and 6 bases at J, with 21 bases between. Germline-derived CDR1 and CDR2 are MNHNY and SVGAGI (reference sequence). The CDR3 contains 15 residues. DNA for the CDR3: TGTGCCAGCAGGTTAGGGCGGACGGCGGCTATCGAGCAGTACTTC. Translating gives CASRLGRTAAIEQYF.

The chain carries TRBV4-1 and TRBJ1-4; 11 bases are a match to TRBD1. With V trimmed by 5 bases and J by 7 bases, 6 bases remained unmatched. The CDR3 is made up of 15 amino acids. CDR1 MGHRA and CDR2 YSYEKL come from the germline V gene. The CDR3 bases are TGCGCCAGCAGCTCTCCGGGACAGGGGGGTGAAAAACTGTTTTTT. It translates to CASSSPGQGGEKLFF.

The chain links TRBV10-3 to TRBJ2-5; D is unresolved. TRBJ2-7 explains the end of the DNA better; the J call may be wrong. Looked up from germline, CDR1 is ENHRY and CDR2 is SYGVKD. The CDR3 loop spans 16 amino acids. Written as DNA, the CDR3 is TGTGCCATCAGCTTCCCCCTTACCGGGTCCTCCTACGAGCAGTACTTC. It is translated as CAISFPLTGSSYEQYF.

The genes are TRBV30 and TRBJ2-7; 7 nucleotides align to TRBD2. Trimming removed 6 bases from V and 5 bases from J; junction bases left unmatched: 7. CDR1 and CDR2 (germline): GTSNPN, SVGIG (reference sequence). There are 12 residues in the CDR3. CDR3 region: CACQRLADEQYF. CDR3 bases: TGTGCCTGCCAACGACTAGCAGACGAGCAGTACTTC. Complete variable domain (other parts from reference TRBV30 and TRBJ2-7): SQTIHQWPATLVQPVGSPLSLECTVEGTSNPNLYWYRQAAGRGLQLLFYSVGIGQISSEVPQNLSASRPQDRQFILSSKKLLLSDSGFYLCACQRLADEQYFGPGTRLTVT.

This chain uses TRBV7-2 with TRBJ2-1; D is unclear. Germline CDR1 is SGHTA and CDR2 is FQGNSA. The V and J ends lost 1 base and 7 bases respectively, with 14 bases between them. The CDR3 is 15 amino acids. The CDR3 sequence is CASSLVGQMVNEQFF. CDR3 DNA sequence: TGTGCCAGCAGCTTAGTAGGGCAGATGGTGAATGAGCAGTTCTTC.

CDR3 sequence (DNA): TGTGCCACCAGCACTGCAGGGAAGGGTGAAAAACTGTTTTTT. It yields the protein CATSTAGKGEKLFF. V gene TRBV15 combines with J gene TRBJ1-4, with D possibly matching TRBD1 (5 bases). This CDR3 is 14 amino acids long. The germline CDR1 and CDR2 sequences are LNHNV and YYDKDF (reference sequence). Between the trimmed V and J ends, which lost 4 bases and 7 bases, there was a span of 13 bases.